These T cell receptor beta chains were read from a single sample in a study of identical twins. One entry per CDR3 protein results from TCRdb running MiXCR on the 5' RACE reads. The data show about 690,000 distinct CDR3 sequences, 6% to 6.5% seen once. The specimen was naive T cells sorted from blood. These receptors all come from a young man in good health. Both conserved end residues are part of each CDR3.

>TRBJ1-3|TRBV18|15
CASSPRGPSGNTIYF
>TRBJ2-1|TRBV24-1|12
CATSDGPNEQFF
>TRBJ1-2|TRBV11-2|15
CASSSIDRDLRGYTF
>TRBJ1-2|TRBV20-1|15
CSARGRDRDSYGYTF
>TRBJ2-2|TRBV27|15
CASRGYSGNTGELFF
>TRBJ1-5|TRBV29-1|13
CSVGEKINQPQHF
>TRBJ1-5|TRBV20-1|13
CSAPPGVNQPQHF
>TRBJ1-3|TRBV12-3/TRBV12-4|15
CASRDGAFSGNTIYF
>TRBJ2-1|TRBV29-1|14
CSVATSGSYNEQFF
>TRBJ1-4|TRBV6-5|18
CASSWTGAIDTTNEKLFF
>TRBJ1-1|TRBV5-6|13
CASSFTGTSEAFF
>TRBJ2-3|TRBV28|16
CASSLRAGVVRDTQYF
>TRBJ2-5|TRBV12-3/TRBV12-4|13
CASTPGGKETQYF
>TRBJ2-1|TRBV20-1|16
CSARDHLAGGPHEQFF
>TRBJ2-1|TRBV20-1|11
CSARSSNEQFF
>TRBJ1-1|TRBV30|14
CAWSRTGKNTEAFF
>TRBJ1-1|TRBV29-1|13
CSVGLLGGTEAFF
>TRBJ2-3|TRBV20-1|15
CSGSGRSGDGDTQYF
>TRBJ2-3|TRBV20-1|16
CSARVVAGGNTDTQYF
>TRBJ2-1|TRBV19|13
CASSIGSWDEQFF
>TRBJ2-5|TRBV7-9|14
CASSPLWGQETQYF
>TRBJ2-1|TRBV2|14
CASSLGGRVDEQFF
>TRBJ2-4|TRBV28|16
CASSLPGTGKKNIQYF
>TRBJ2-3|TRBV9|14
CASSVGGGSDTQYF
>TRBJ2-1|TRBV5-1|15
CASSQNVGGSNEQFF
>TRBJ2-5|TRBV6-5|15
CASSYSGREQETQYF
>TRBJ2-1|TRBV6-1|14
CVSQGDRAYNEQFF